Shown below are 6 T cell receptor beta chains from a single sample sequenced in a study of cytomegalovirus exposure and HLA in healthy donors. 60 Vbeta and 13 Jbeta primers were used in PCR. Produced via immunoSEQ multiplex PCR; TCRdb's table is partial and in-frame only. The sample gives 140,000 to 150,000 clones, about 81% of which show up once; over 6% is in the top ten. Sequenced: PBMCs. The receptor set was obtained from a man aged 30 to 39 in good health and CMV-seronegative.

The rearrangement links TRBV29-1 to TRBJ1-1, with D perhaps TRBD1 (5 bases). V lost 3 bases and J lost 4, with 21 bases in between. The CDR3 length is 16 residues. Germline lookup yields CDR1 SQVTM and CDR2 ANQGSEA. CDR3 nucleotides: TGCAGCGTTGACAAGCTGGGGTGGGGCGCAGGCACTGAAGCTTTCTTT. Its protein product is CSVDKLGWGAGTEAFF.

This chain's CDR3 is CASSTGGRLHEQYF. The CDR3 DNA reads as TGTGCCAGCTCGACGGGCGGGAGGTTACACGAGCAGTACTTC. The chain has TRBV5-6 and TRBJ2-7, with 8 bases identical to TRBD2. From germline, CDR1 is SGHDT and CDR2 YYEEEE. J lost 5 bases, V lost 7 bases, and 11 bases had no gene match. The CDR3 is 14 amino acids.

V usage is TRBV6-5 and J usage is TRBJ1-5; the match to TRBD1 covers 11 bases. V gave up 6 bases and J gave up 6 bases; unmatched junction bases: 7. There are 15 residues in the CDR3. Germline CDR1 is MNHEY and CDR2 is SVGAGI. This chain's CDR3 is CASRRGQGDGQPQHF. In DNA form, the CDR3 reads TGTGCCAGCAGAAGGGGACAGGGGGACGGTCAGCCCCAGCATTTT.

As concerns this clone: This sample includes further DNA sequences coding for the same CDR3. V and J are TRBV20-1 and TRBJ2-3; the D gene is possibly TRBD1 (6 bases). With 4 bases removed from V and 6 bases from J, the gap between germline ends came to 8 bases. CDR3 length equals 11 residues. The germline CDR1 and CDR2 sequences are DFQATT and SNEGSKA (reference sequence). CDR3 in amino acids: CSAIRGDTQYF. DNA for the CDR3: TGCAGTGCTATTAGGGGGGATACGCAGTATTTT.

This clone was recorded a few times. This sequence joins TRBV9 and TRBJ1-3; TRBD1 agrees at 7 bases. The CDR3 runs 15 residues. Germline V gene data show CDR1 as SGDLS and CDR2 as YYNGEE. The trim removed 3 bases at V and 1 base at J, leaving 4 bases unmatched. In DNA form, the CDR3 reads TGTGCCAGCAGCGGGGCGGGACAGTCTGGAAACACCATATATTTT. It encodes CASSGAGQSGNTIYF.

The chain is built from TRBV28 and TRBJ1-5; TRBD1 aligns across 9 bases. V was clipped by 5 bases and J by 6 bases; unmatched bases: 2. Germline V gene data show CDR1 as MDHEN and CDR2 as SYDVKM. The CDR3 spans 13 residues. In DNA form, the CDR3 reads TGTGCCAGCAGTACAGGGGGCGTTCAGCCCCAGCATTTT. This sequence encodes CASSTGGVQPQHF.